The entry below gives a single TCR beta chain sequence along with its context. This specimen comes from a study of blood T cell repertoires in COVID-19. As for the study in general: The United States, Italy and Spain provided the acute and convalescent COVID-19 samples.

Per germline, CDR1 SGHDT and CDR2 YYEEEE. This CDR3 is 15 amino acids long. Trimming pared 0 bases from V and 4 bases from J, leaving 11 bases between. Authors' processing steps: Using reference gene primer amplification, nucleated cell counts were estimated. Profiling relied on immunoSEQ multiplex PCR, and the TCRdb table lists in-frame clones only, not all of them. V, J and clone size derive from that table, while D and trimming were established from the DNA sequence. This table holds roughly 390,000 clones, 85% found once. The sequenced sample consisted of peripheral blood. The rearrangement joins TRBV5-6 to TRBJ2-1; no reliable D call. This receptor was obtained from a woman aged 18-29 years with acute or convalescent COVID-19. CDR3 loop: CASSLGTAMYNEQFF. In DNA, the CDR3 is TGTGCCAGCAGCTTGGGCACAGCCATGTACAATGAGCAGTTCTTC.